This TCR beta chain was sequenced in a study of regulatory T cells in long-lasting Graves disease. The CDR3 contains 16 residues. J gave up 6 bases and V 2 bases, and 10 bases lay outside the gene matches. The germline CDR1 and CDR2 sequences are SGHAT and FQDESV (reference sequence). CDR3 regions were amplified by Arm-PCR using iRepertoire HTBI primers to build TCR beta libraries. MiXCR, applied by TCRdb to the multiplex PCR reads, yields one record per CDR3 protein. The data show around 250,000 distinct CDR3 sequences, 15% to 20% seen once. Noted time point: newly diagnosed GD, antithyroid drugs for less than 3 months. PBMCs were the source of the RNA used for TCR sequencing. An endocrinology department located in Xi'an, China, was where the patients came from.

The chain couples TRBV11-1 to TRBJ2-1; TRBD2 matches 7 bases. Material: peripheral blood mononuclear cells (PBMCs), obtained at new diagnosis, from a patient treated with antithyroid drugs. The sequence was collected from a female donor with Graves disease. The CDR3 DNA sequence: TGTGCCAGCAGCTTAAGGGTTGGACTAGTCGCCAATGAGCAGTTCTTC. Translated, it gives CASSLRVGLVANEQFF.